The clone carrying this TCR beta chain was seen at least ten times. This sample is part of a study of blood T cell repertoires in COVID-19. Looking at the study overall: The United States, Italy and Spain provided the acute and convalescent COVID-19 samples. In each case, the material was cDNA or gDNA derived from T cells, B-cell-depleted T cells, or PBMCs.

Original analysis: Amplified reference gene primers provided the basis for estimating nucleated cell counts. Clones were read by immunoSEQ multiplex PCR, and TCRdb kept only the in-frame ones, dropping some. V, J and clone size were drawn from that table, and D and trimming were deduced from the DNA. The sample gives around 200,000 clones, roughly 86% of which show up once; about 1.7% is in the top ten. What was sequenced was peripheral blood. This clonotype originated in a man aged 18 to 29 with active or convalescent COVID-19.

For the CDR3, the DNA is TGCGCCAGCAGCCAAGATCCGAGCGACTACACAGATACGCAGTATTTT. It codes for CASSQDPSDYTDTQYF. The chain joins TRBV4-1 to TRBJ2-3; possibly TRBD2 for D (5 bases). This CDR3 has 16 residues. CDR1 and CDR2 (germline): MGHRA, YSYEKL. The ends were cut back, 0 bases at V and 2 bases at J, with 12 bases in the middle.